This record concerns one TCR beta chain sequence. The data belong to a study of blood T cell repertoires in COVID-19. The length of the CDR3 is 17 residues. The V gene end was trimmed by 4 bases and the J gene end by 2 bases; junction bases not matched to a gene: 14. Germline V gene sequence: CDR1 SGHTA, CDR2 FQGNSA. Under the authors' procedure: Estimated nucleated cell counts came from reference gene primer amplification. Some clones are missing from TCRdb's copy, which holds only in-frame ones; the method was immunoSEQ multiplex PCR. V, J and clone size reflect that table, while D and trimming were determined from the DNA. The table includes about 95,000 clones, around 85% detected once.

The chain has TRBV7-2 and TRBJ2-7, with TRBD1 identical over 7 bases. Sequencing used peripheral blood. The sequence came from an elderly man with active or convalescent COVID-19. CDR3 bases: TGTGCCAGCAGCTCAAGGACAGGTTGGGGGAATGCCTACGAGCAGTACTTC. As protein: CASSSRTGWGNAYEQYF.